These 24 T cell receptor beta chains were sequenced from one sample in a study of blood T cell repertoires in COVID-19. Libraries were prepared by immunoSEQ multiplex PCR; TCRdb keeps only in-frame clonotypes and omits some of them. This sample carries around 180,000 clones, around 85% of them seen once, and the ten largest clones take 3% to 4%. Sequencing was performed on peripheral blood. These receptor sequences come from a man aged 55-75 years with acute or convalescent COVID-19.

The chain couples TRBV24-1 to TRBJ1-2, with D hard to call. V shed 0 bases and J shed 3 bases, with 7 bases lying between them. This CDR3 region has 14 residues. In germline, CDR1 is KGHDR, CDR2 SFDVKD. The CDR3 coding sequence is TGTGCCACCAGTGATTTGAACACCCACTATGGCTACACCTTC. Translated, it gives CATSDLNTHYGYTF.

The chain combines TRBV14 with TRBJ1-1; 7 nucleotides line up with TRBD1. This CDR3 has 14 residues. V lost 3 bases and J lost 5; bases outside the gene matches: 6. The germline CDR1 and CDR2 sequences are SGHDN and FVKESK. CDR3 coding DNA: TGTGCCAGCAGCCAGACGACAGGGAAGACTGAAGCTTTCTTT. Amino acids: CASSQTTGKTEAFF.

This clone occurred a few times. V gene TRBV7-9 combines with J gene TRBJ2-1, with 10 bases that match TRBD1. CDR1 and CDR2 (germline): SEHNR, FQNEAQ (reference sequence). The CDR3 covers 16 residues. Trimming at V came to 5 bases and at J to 7 bases, leaving 11 bases not matched to a gene. CDR3 residues: CASSPPWGQGKNEQFF. CDR3 DNA sequence: TGTGCCAGCAGCCCCCCCTGGGGACAGGGGAAGAATGAGCAGTTCTTC.

The chain employs TRBV30 and TRBJ1-3; no clear D. Trimming took 4 bases from V and 1 from J, leaving 11 bases between them. The V gene's germline CDR1 is GTSNPN and CDR2 SVGIG (reference sequence). CDR3 length: 14 amino acids. CDR3 in DNA: TGTGCCTGGAATCTCCCCGGTTCTGGAAACACCATATATTTT. It yields the protein CAWNLPGSGNTIYF. The full variable domain, in which reference TRBV30 and TRBJ1-3 provide the parts outside the CDR3, is SQTIHQWPATLVQPVGSPLSLECTVEGTSNPNLYWYRQAAGRGLQLLFYSVGIGQISSEVPQNLSASRPQDRQFILSSKKLLLSDSGFYLCAWNLPGSGNTIYFGEGSWLTVV.

V is TRBV7-2 and J is TRBJ2-3; D call uncertain. Germline V gene lookup returns CDR1 SGHTA and CDR2 FQGNSA. Trimming removed 4 bases at V and 2 bases at J, with 7 bases between. This CDR3 contains 13 residues. The CDR3 reads CASSYEHTDTQYF. The DNA of the CDR3 is TGTGCCAGCAGCTACGAGCACACAGATACGCAGTATTTT.

The V gene is TRBV27, the J gene TRBJ1-5; 7 nucleotides line up with TRBD1. Germline V gene data show CDR1 as MNHEY and CDR2 as SMNVEV (reference sequence). V dropped 5 bases and J dropped 0; count of bases not matched to a gene: 10. This CDR3 contains 17 residues. CDR3 coding DNA: TGTGCCAGCAGTAGGACAGGCCTTCCATATAGCAATCAGCCCCAGCATTTT. Residues: CASSRTGLPYSNQPQHF.

The sample holds one count of this clone. The chain has TRBV24-1 and TRBJ1-2; 8 nucleotides match TRBD1. Germline loops: CDR1 KGHDR, CDR2 SFDVKD. The CDR3 extends over 15 amino acids. V was clipped by 3 bases and J by 5 bases; unmatched bases: 7. CDR3 region: CATSDTDRDAYGYTF. The DNA for the CDR3 is TGTGCCACCAGTGATACGGACAGGGACGCTTATGGCTACACCTTC.

V is TRBV3-1 (or the pseudogene TRBV3-2) and J is TRBJ2-3; 10 nucleotides agree with TRBD2. CDR1 and CDR2 (germline): LGHDT, YNNKEL (reference sequence). V lost 0 bases to trimming and J lost 3 bases; unmatched junction nucleotides: 12. CDR3 length equals 19 residues. Here the CDR3 DNA reads TGTGCCAGCAGCCAAGATTGGCCCGGGGCTAGCGGGAGAACAGATACGCAGTATTTT. It is translated as CASSQDWPGASGRTDTQYF.

The CDR3 loop reads CASSTRRGAGGNQPQHF. The CDR3 region has the DNA TGTGCCAGCAGCACCAGACGGGGGGCCGGTGGCAATCAGCCCCAGCATTTT. The chain employs TRBV7-2 and TRBJ1-5; D may be TRBD1 (6 bases). The CDR3 contains 17 residues. The germline gives CDR1 SGHTA, CDR2 FQGNSA. With 5 bases removed from V and 2 bases from J, the gap between germline ends came to 19 bases.

The gene calls are TRBV28 and TRBJ2-7, with 7 bases fitting TRBD2. Germline V lookup: CDR1 MDHEN, CDR2 SYDVKM. The CDR3 spans 15 residues. The J segment lost 2 bases and the V segment lost 5 bases, leaving 9 bases of the junction unmatched. For the CDR3, the DNA is TGTGCCAGCAGTCTCGGACTAGTGCTTCCCTACGAGCAGTACTTC. Translation gives CASSLGLVLPYEQYF. The full variable domain, with the rest looked up from reference TRBV28 and TRBJ2-7, is DVKVTQSSRYLVKRTGEKVFLECVQDMDHENMFWYRQDPGLGLRLIYFSYDVKMKEKGDIPEGYSVSREKKERFSLILESASTNQTSMYLCASSLGLVLPYEQYFGPGTRLTVT.

V gene TRBV25-1 combines with J gene TRBJ1-2; D may be TRBD1 (6 bases). The germline V gene has CDR1 MGHDK and CDR2 SYGVNS. The CDR3 length is 12 residues. Trimming removed 4 bases at V and 8 bases at J, with 11 bases between. The CDR3 nucleotides read TGTGCCAGCAGTGTAACAGGGCTGGGCTACACCTTC. Translation: CASSVTGLGYTF.

The CDR3 reads CASSPRGESGGNTIYF. The CDR3 DNA reads as TGTGCCAGCTCACCTAGGGGCGAGTCCGGAGGAAACACCATATATTTT. V gene TRBV18 combines with J gene TRBJ1-3, with D possibly TRBD1 on 5 matching bases. CDR1 KGHSH and CDR2 LQKENI come from the germline V gene. V shed 3 bases and J shed 4 bases, with 16 bases lying between them. There are 16 residues in the CDR3.

The V and J genes are TRBV5-1 and TRBJ2-1; 10 nucleotides align to TRBD2. Looked up from germline, CDR1 is SGHRS and CDR2 is YFSETQ. CDR3 length: 15 amino acids. Trimming removed 4 bases from V and 2 bases from J; junction bases left unmatched: 3. DNA for the CDR3: TGCGCCAGCAGCCTTACTAGCGGGGCCTACAATGAGCAGTTCTTC. This codes for CASSLTSGAYNEQFF.

The J gene is TRBJ1-5, the V gene TRBV6-1; 8 bases agree with TRBD1. The CDR3 consists of 17 residues. The V gene end was trimmed by 3 bases and the J gene end by 3 bases; junction bases not matched to a gene: 10. Germline V gene lookup returns CDR1 MNHNS and CDR2 SASEGT. The CDR3 here is CASSEFGTGLINQPQHF. The CDR3 bases are TGTGCCAGCAGTGAGTTCGGGACAGGCCTTATCAATCAGCCCCAGCATTTT.

The chain couples TRBV7-8 to TRBJ1-6, with D possibly TRBD1 on 6 matching bases. The germline gives CDR1 SGHVS, CDR2 FQNEAQ. CDR3 length: 14 residues. Trimming cost V 2 bases and J 8 bases, with 10 bases left between them. CDR3 nucleotides: TGTGCCAGCAGCTTACAGGGGACGTATTCACCCCTCCACTTT. Its translation: CASSLQGTYSPLHF.

The CDR3 bases are TGTGCCAGCAGGGGCACCGGGACAGGGGGGAATCAGCCCCAGCATTTT. This translates into CASRGTGTGGNQPQHF. V is TRBV2 and J is TRBJ1-5, with 11 positions matching TRBD1. Germline-derived CDR1 and CDR2 are SNHLY and FYNNEI. There are 16 residues in the CDR3. The V gene end was trimmed by 6 bases and the J gene end by 4 bases; junction bases not matched to a gene: 8.

The table lists this clone with a count of one. The V gene is TRBV7-8, the J gene TRBJ2-7; the D gene is possibly TRBD2 (5 bases). The CDR3 has 15 amino acids. CDR1 SGHVS and CDR2 FQNEAQ come from the germline V gene. The V and J ends lost 5 bases and 0 bases respectively, with 14 bases between them. The CDR3 region has the DNA TGTGCCAGCAGCCCCTCCCCAGGACTCTCCTACGAGCAGTACTTC. Its translation: CASSPSPGLSYEQYF.

This rearrangement joins TRBV18 to TRBJ2-2; D might be TRBD1 (6 bases). This CDR3 is built from 16 residues. Trimming pared 1 base from V and 4 bases from J, leaving 13 bases between. The germline V gene encodes CDR1 KGHSH and CDR2 LQKENI. This CDR3 reads CASSPQSGAITGELFF. In nucleotides, the CDR3 is TGTGCCAGCTCACCACAGTCAGGGGCGATCACCGGGGAGCTGTTTTTT.

About this clone itself: The junction does not match germline at one end; this may be a read error. The chain couples TRBV2 to TRBJ1-1, with D uncertain. Per the germline V gene, CDR1 is SNHLY and CDR2 is FYNNEI. CDR3 length: 13 residues. The CDR3 DNA reads TGTGCCAGCAGCGAAGACCCGCGCGCTGAAGCTTTCTTT. This codes for CASSEDPRAEAFF.

A few counts support this clone. The chain has TRBV4-1 and TRBJ1-3, with D perhaps matching TRBD1 (6 bases). CDR3 length: 16 amino acids. Germline values: CDR1 MGHRA, CDR2 YSYEKL. V lost 1 base, J lost 8 bases, and 18 bases lay in between. The CDR3 coding sequence is TGCGCCAGCAGCCAAGGACAGGCCACCGACTCCTACACCATATATTTT. Its translation is CASSQGQATDSYTIYF.

This CDR3 is CASSPSAENEQFF. DNA for the CDR3: TGTGCCAGCAGTCCTAGCGCGGAGAATGAGCAGTTCTTC. The chain combines TRBV6-4 with TRBJ2-1, with D possibly matching TRBD2 (6 bases). The CDR3 is made up of 13 amino acids. Germline V gene lookup returns CDR1 MRHNA and CDR2 SNTAGT. Trimming shortened V by 5 bases and J by 7 bases, and 12 bases separated the two germline ends.

This chain uses TRBV27 with TRBJ2-1, with 7 bases identical to TRBD2. The CDR3 sequence is 14 residues long. Trimming took 5 bases from V and 6 from J; bases not matched to a gene: 7. Germline values: CDR1 MNHEY, CDR2 SMNVEV (reference sequence). The CDR3 is CASSTGGLSNEQFF. CDR3 nucleotide sequence: TGTGCCAGCAGTACCGGGGGACTATCCAATGAGCAGTTCTTC.

This chain joins TRBV19 and TRBJ1-4; 9 positions agree with TRBD1. The trim removed 3 bases at V and 8 bases at J, leaving 4 bases unmatched. This CDR3 comprises 14 residues. The germline V gene encodes CDR1 LNHDA and CDR2 SQIVND (reference sequence). The CDR3 DNA reads as TGTGCCAGTAGTATCGGGACAGGGCACGAAAAACTGTTTTTT. Translation gives CASSIGTGHEKLFF.

The chain uses TRBV5-4 and TRBJ2-3; D is perhaps TRBD2 (7 bases). Germline loops: CDR1 SGHNT, CDR2 YYREEE (reference sequence). V was cut by 4 bases and J by 5 bases, with 14 bases left in between. CDR3 size: 14 residues. The CDR3 here is CASSVAGAGDTQYF. In DNA, the CDR3 is TGTGCCAGCAGCGTCGCGGGGGCAGGAGATACGCAGTATTTT. Full variable domain (remainder filled in from reference TRBV5-4 and TRBJ2-3): ETGVTQSPTHLIKTRGQQVTLRCSSQSGHNTVSWYQQALGQGPQFIFQYYREEENGRGNFPPRFSGLQFPNYSSELNVNALELDDSALYLCASSVAGAGDTQYFGPGTRLTVL.